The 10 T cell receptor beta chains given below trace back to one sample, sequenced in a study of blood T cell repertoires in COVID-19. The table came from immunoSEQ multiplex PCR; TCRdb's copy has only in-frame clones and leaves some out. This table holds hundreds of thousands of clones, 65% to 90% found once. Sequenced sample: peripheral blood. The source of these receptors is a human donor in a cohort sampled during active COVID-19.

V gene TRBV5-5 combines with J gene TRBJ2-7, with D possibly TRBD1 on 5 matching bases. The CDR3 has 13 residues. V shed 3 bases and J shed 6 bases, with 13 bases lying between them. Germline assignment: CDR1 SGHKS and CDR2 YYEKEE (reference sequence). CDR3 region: CASSSKGQFEQYF. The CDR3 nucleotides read TGTGCCAGCAGCTCGAAGGGGCAATTCGAGCAGTACTTC.

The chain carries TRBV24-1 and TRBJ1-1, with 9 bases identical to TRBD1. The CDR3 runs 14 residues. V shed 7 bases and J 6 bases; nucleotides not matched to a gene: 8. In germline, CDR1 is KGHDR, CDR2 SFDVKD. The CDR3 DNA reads TGTGCCACCAGAGAGACAGGGGGTCGGGCTGAAGCTTTCTTT. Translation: CATRETGGRAEAFF.

CDR3 loop: CASSPGQGTGGYTF. The CDR3 region has the DNA TGTGCCAGCTCACCGGGACAGGGGACGGGTGGCTACACCTTC. The chain recombines TRBV18 with TRBJ1-2; 10 bases are a match to TRBD1. This CDR3 is built from 14 residues. J lost 7 bases, V lost 3 bases, and 5 bases had no gene match. Germline-derived CDR1 and CDR2 are KGHSH and LQKENI.

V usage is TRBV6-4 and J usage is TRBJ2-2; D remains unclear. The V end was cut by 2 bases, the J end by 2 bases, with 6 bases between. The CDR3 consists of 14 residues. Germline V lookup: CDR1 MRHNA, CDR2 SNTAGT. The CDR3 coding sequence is TGTGCCAGCAGTGACGGGCTTAACACCGGGGAGCTGTTTTTT. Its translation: CASSDGLNTGELFF.

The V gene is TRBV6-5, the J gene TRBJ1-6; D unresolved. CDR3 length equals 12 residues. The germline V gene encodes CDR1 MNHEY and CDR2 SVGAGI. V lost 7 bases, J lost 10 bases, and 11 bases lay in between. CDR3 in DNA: TGTGCCAGCATTCAGACCGGGTCACCCCTCCACTTT. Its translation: CASIQTGSPLHF.

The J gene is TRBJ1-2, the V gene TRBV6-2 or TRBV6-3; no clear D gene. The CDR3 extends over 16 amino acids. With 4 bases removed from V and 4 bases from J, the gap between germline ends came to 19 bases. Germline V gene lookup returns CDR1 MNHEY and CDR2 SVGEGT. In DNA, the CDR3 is TGTGCCAGCAGTTTTCCGTCCGCGGGTTCGGGCTATGGCTACACCTTC. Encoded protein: CASSFPSAGSGYGYTF.

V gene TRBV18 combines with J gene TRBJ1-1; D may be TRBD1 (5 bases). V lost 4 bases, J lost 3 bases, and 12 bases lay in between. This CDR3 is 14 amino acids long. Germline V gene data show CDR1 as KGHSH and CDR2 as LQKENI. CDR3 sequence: CASSRQGGDTEAFF. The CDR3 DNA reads TGTGCCAGCTCACGGCAGGGTGGAGACACTGAAGCTTTCTTT.

CDR3 nucleotides: TGTGCCAGCTCACCTCGCCAGGGTCACTACGAGCAGTACTTC. It specifies CASSPRQGHYEQYF. The V gene is TRBV18, the J gene TRBJ2-7; a possible D gene is TRBD1 (5 bases). The CDR3 length is 14 residues. V lost 3 bases and J lost 3, with 12 bases in between. In germline, CDR1 is KGHSH, CDR2 LQKENI.

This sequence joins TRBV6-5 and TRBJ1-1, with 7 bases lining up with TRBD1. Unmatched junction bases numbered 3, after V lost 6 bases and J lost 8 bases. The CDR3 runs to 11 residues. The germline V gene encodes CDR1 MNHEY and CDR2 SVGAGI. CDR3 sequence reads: CASSRGQEAFF. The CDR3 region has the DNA TGTGCCAGCAGCCGGGGACAGGAAGCTTTCTTT.

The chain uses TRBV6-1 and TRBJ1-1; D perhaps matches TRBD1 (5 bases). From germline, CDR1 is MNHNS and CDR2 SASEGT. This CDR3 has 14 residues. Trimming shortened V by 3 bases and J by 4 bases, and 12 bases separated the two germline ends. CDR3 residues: CASSDQSGITEAFF. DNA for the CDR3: TGTGCCAGCAGTGATCAATCAGGGATCACTGAAGCTTTCTTT.